The clone carrying this T cell receptor (beta chain) was picked up a small number of times. The data were obtained in a study of blood T cell repertoires in COVID-19. Study-level background: The samples span acute and convalescent COVID-19 from the United States, Italy and Spain. T cells, B-cell-depleted T cells, or PBMCs provided the cDNA or gDNA that served as material.

CDR1 and CDR2 from the germline V gene are MNHNS and SASEGT. The CDR3 length is 15 residues. V dropped 3 bases and J dropped 2 bases, with 13 bases sitting between them. Original handling: From reference gene primer amplification, estimates of nucleated cell counts were derived. Sequencing was performed with immunoSEQ multiplex PCR; in TCRdb, only in-frame clones are kept and a portion is missing. V, J and clone size reflect that table, while D and trimming were determined from the DNA. The sample lists about 42,000 clones; roughly 76% were seen once. The origin of this receptor is a man aged 65-85 years with active or convalescent COVID-19. The chain recombines TRBV6-1 with TRBJ1-2; tentative D call: TRBD1 (6 bases). The sequenced material came from peripheral blood. The DNA for the CDR3 is TGTGCCAGCAGTGAGGCCTTGGGGGCGAACTATGGCTACACCTTC. It translates to CASSEALGANYGYTF.